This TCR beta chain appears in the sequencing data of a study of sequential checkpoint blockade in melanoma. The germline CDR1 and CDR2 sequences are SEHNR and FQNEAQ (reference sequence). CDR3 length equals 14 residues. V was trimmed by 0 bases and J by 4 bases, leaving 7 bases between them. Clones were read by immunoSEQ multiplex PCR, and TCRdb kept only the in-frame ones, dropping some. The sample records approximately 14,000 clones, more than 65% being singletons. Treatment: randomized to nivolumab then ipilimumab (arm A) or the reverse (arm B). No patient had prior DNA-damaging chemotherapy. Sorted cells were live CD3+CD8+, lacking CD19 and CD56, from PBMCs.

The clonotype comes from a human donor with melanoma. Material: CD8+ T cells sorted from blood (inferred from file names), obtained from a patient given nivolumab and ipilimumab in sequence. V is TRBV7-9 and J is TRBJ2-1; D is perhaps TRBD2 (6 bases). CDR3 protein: CASSLAGTYNEQFF. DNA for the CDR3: TGTGCCAGCAGCTTAGCCGGGACTTACAATGAGCAGTTCTTC.